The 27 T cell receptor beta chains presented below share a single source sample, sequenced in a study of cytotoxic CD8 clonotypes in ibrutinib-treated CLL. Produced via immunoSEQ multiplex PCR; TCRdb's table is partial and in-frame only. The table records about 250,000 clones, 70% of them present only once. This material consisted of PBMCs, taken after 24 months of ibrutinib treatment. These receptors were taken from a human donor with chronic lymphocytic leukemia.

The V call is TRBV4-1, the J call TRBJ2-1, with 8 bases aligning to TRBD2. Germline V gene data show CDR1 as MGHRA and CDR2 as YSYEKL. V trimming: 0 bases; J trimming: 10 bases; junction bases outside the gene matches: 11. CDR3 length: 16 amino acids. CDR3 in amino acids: CASSQDGTRGRKEQFF. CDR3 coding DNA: TGCGCCAGCAGCCAAGACGGGACTAGAGGACGAAAAGAGCAGTTCTTC.

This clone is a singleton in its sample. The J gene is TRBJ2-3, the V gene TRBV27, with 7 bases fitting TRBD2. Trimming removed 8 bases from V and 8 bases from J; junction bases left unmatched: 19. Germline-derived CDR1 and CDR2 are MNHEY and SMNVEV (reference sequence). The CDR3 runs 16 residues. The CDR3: CASQPPGLGSWSTQYF. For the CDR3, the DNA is TGTGCCAGCCAGCCTCCCGGACTAGGATCGTGGAGTACGCAGTATTTT.

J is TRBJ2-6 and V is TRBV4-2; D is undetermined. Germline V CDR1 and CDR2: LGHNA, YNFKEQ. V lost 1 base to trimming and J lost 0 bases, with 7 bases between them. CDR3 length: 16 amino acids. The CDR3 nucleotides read TGTGCCAGCAGCCAAGTCCCCTCCTCTGGGGCCAACGTCCTGACTTTC. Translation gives CASSQVPSSGANVLTF.

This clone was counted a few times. The CDR3 bases are TGCACCTGGGGGGCTCCCTGCAATGAGCAGTTCTTC. Its protein product is CTWGAPCNEQFF. The chain couples TRBV10-1 to TRBJ2-1; D may correspond to TRBD1 or TRBD2 (6 bases each). The CDR3 is 12 residues long. Germline V gives CDR1 WNHNN, CDR2 SYGVQD (reference sequence).

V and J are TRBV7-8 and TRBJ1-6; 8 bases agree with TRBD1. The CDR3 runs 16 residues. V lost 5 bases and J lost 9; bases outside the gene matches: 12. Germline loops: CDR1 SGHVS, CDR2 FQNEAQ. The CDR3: CASSPPGQGAGSPLHF. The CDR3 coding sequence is TGTGCCAGCAGCCCCCCGGGCCAGGGGGCGGGTTCACCCCTCCACTTT.

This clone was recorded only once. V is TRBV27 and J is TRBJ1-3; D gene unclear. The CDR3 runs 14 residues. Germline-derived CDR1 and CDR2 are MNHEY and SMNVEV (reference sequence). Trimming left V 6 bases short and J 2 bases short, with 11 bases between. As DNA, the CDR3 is TGTGCCAGCAGGGAGCTCGGAGCTGGAAACACCATATATTTT. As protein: CASRELGAGNTIYF.

This CDR3 reads CASAYYSGANVLTF. CDR3 bases: TGTGCCAGCGCATACTACTCTGGGGCCAACGTCCTGACTTTC. V gene TRBV2 combines with J gene TRBJ2-6; D gene unclear. With 8 bases removed from V and 0 bases from J, the gap between germline ends came to 8 bases. The CDR3 length is 14 residues. CDR1 SNHLY and CDR2 FYNNEI come from the germline V gene.

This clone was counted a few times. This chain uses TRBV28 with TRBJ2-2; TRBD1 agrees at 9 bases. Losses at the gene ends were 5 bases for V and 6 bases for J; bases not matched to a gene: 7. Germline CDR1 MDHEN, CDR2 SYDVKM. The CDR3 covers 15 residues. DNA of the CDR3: TGTGCCAGCAGTGAAGGGACAGGGAGGTCCGGGGAGCTGTTTTTT. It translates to CASSEGTGRSGELFF. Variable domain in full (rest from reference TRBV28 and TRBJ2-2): DVKVTQSSRYLVKRTGEKVFLECVQDMDHENMFWYRQDPGLGLRLIYFSYDVKMKEKGDIPEGYSVSREKKERFSLILESASTNQTSMYLCASSEGTGRSGELFFGEGSRLTVL.

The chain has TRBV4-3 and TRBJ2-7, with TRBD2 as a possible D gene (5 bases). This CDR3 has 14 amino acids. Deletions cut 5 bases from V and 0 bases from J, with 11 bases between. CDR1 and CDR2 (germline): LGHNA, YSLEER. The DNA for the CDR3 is TGCGCCAGCAGCATAGGACTGAGCTCCTACGAGCAGTACTTC. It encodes CASSIGLSSYEQYF.

In DNA form, the CDR3 reads TGTGCCAGCAGTCCCTGGACAGGGAAGGGCAATCAGCCCCAGCATTTT. Translated: CASSPWTGKGNQPQHF. J is TRBJ1-5 and V is TRBV28; 8 bases are shared with TRBD1. V shed 5 bases, J shed 2 bases, and the junction held 8 bases outside the gene matches. Germline CDR1 and CDR2: MDHEN and SYDVKM. The CDR3 sequence is 16 residues long.

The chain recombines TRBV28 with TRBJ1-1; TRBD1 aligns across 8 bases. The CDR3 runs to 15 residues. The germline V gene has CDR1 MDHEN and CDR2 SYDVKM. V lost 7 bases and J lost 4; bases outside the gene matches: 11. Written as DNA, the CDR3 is TGTGCCAGCACAACTCCTAGACAGGGGACCACTGAAGCTTTCTTT. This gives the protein CASTTPRQGTTEAFF.

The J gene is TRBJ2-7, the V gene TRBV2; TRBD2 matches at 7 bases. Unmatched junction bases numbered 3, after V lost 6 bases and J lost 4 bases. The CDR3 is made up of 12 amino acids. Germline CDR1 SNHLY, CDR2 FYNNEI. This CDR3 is CASRGEGYEQYF. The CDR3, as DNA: TGTGCCAGCAGGGGGGAGGGGTACGAGCAGTACTTC.

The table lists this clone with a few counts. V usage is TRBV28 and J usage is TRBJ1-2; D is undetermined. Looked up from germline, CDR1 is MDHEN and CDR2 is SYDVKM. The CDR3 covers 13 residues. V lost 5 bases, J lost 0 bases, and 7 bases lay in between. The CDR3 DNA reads TGTGCCAGCAGTGCCGCTTCTAACTATGGCTACACCTTC. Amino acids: CASSAASNYGYTF.

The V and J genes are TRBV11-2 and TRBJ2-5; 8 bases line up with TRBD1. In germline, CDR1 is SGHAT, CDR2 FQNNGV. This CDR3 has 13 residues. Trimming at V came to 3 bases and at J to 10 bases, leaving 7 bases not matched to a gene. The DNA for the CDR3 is TGTGCCAGCAGCTTCGGACAGGGACGTCACCAGTACTTC. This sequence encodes CASSFGQGRHQYF.

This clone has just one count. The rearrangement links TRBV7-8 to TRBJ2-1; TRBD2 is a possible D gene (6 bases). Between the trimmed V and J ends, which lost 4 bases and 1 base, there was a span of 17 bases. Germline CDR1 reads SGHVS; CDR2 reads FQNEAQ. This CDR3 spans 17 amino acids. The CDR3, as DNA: TGTGCCAGCAGCTCCCTCACCGGGAGCGCTTCCTACAATGAGCAGTTCTTC. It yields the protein CASSSLTGSASYNEQFF.

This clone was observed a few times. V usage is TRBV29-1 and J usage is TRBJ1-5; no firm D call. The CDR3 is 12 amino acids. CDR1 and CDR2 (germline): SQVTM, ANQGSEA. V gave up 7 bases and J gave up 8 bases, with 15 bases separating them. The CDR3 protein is CSAGGLWEPQHF. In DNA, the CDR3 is TGCAGCGCCGGTGGGCTATGGGAGCCCCAGCATTTT.

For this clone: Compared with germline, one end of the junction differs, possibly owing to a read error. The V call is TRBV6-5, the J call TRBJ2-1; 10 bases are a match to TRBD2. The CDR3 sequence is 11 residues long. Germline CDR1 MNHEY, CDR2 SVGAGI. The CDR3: CASSQSGRVIF. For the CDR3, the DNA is TGTGCCAGCAGTCAAAGCGGGAGGGTTATCTTC.

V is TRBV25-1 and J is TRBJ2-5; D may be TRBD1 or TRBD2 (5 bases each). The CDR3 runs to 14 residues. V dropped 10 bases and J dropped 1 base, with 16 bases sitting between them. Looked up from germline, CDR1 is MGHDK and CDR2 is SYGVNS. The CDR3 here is CATTTGPFQETQYF. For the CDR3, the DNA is TGTGCCACTACGACGGGACCCTTCCAAGAGACCCAGTACTTC.

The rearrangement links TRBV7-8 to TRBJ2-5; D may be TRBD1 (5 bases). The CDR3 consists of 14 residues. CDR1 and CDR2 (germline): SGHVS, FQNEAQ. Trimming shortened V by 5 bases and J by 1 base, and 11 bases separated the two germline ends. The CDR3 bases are TGTGCCAGCAGCGTCTCGACAGTCCAAGAGACCCAGTACTTC. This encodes CASSVSTVQETQYF.

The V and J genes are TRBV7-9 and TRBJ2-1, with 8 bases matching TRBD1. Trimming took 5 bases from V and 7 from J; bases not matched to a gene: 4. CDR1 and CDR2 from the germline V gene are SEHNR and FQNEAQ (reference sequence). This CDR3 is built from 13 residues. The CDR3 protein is CASSRTGQNEQFF. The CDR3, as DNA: TGTGCCAGCAGCCGGACAGGGCAGAATGAGCAGTTCTTC. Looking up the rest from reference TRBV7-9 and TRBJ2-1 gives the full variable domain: DTGVSQNPRHKITKRGQNVTFRCDPISEHNRLYWYRQTLGQGPEFLTYFQNEAQLEKSRLLSDRFSAERPKGSFSTLEIQRTEQGDSAMYLCASSRTGQNEQFFGPGTRLTVL.

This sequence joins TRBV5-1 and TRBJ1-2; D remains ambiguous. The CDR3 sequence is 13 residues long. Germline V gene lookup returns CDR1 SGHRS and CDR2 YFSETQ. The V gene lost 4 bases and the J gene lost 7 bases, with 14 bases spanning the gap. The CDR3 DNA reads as TGCGCCAGCAGCCCCGACGGGGAAAGTGGCTACACCTTC. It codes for CASSPDGESGYTF.

The CDR3 DNA reads TGTGCCAGCAGTTCTCAGGGGAATAGCAATCAGCCCCAGCATTTT. Its translation: CASSSQGNSNQPQHF. The V gene is TRBV6-6, the J gene TRBJ1-5; D might be TRBD1 (6 bases). Between the trimmed V and J ends, which lost 4 bases and 0 bases, there was a span of 10 bases. From germline, CDR1 is MNHNY and CDR2 SVGAGI (reference sequence). The length of the CDR3 is 15 residues.

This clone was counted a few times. CDR3 amino acids: CAWSPGDLGTEAFF. In DNA form, the CDR3 reads TGTGCCTGGAGTCCGGGGGACTTGGGCACTGAAGCTTTCTTT. This chain uses TRBV30 with TRBJ1-1; D possibly corresponds to TRBD1 (5 bases). The V gene's germline CDR1 is GTSNPN and CDR2 SVGIG (reference sequence). There are 14 residues in the CDR3. The ends were cut back, 2 bases at V and 4 bases at J, with 14 bases in the middle. The variable domain in full, completed from reference TRBV30 and TRBJ1-1, reads SQTIHQWPATLVQPVGSPLSLECTVEGTSNPNLYWYRQAAGRGLQLLFYSVGIGQISSEVPQNLSASRPQDRQFILSSKKLLLSDSGFYLCAWSPGDLGTEAFFGQGTRLTVV.

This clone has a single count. The CDR3 DNA is TGTGCCAGCAGCGGTAGAGGGGAGACCCAGTACTTC. Protein sequence: CASSGRGETQYF. The J gene is TRBJ2-5, the V gene TRBV9; D possibly corresponds to TRBD2 (5 bases). Trimming pared 3 bases from V and 5 bases from J, leaving 8 bases between. The CDR3 totals 12 residues. The germline V gene has CDR1 SGDLS and CDR2 YYNGEE.

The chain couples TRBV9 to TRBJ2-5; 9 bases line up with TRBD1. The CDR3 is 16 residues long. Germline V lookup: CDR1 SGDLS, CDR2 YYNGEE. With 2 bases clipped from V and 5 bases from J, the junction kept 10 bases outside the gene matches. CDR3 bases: TGTGCCAGCAGCGTCCCATACCGGGACAGGGAGGAGACCCAGTACTTC. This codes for CASSVPYRDREETQYF. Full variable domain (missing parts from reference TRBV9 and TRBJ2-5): DSGVTQTPKHLITATGQRVTLRCSPRSGDLSVYWYQQSLDQGLQFLIQYYNGEERAKGNILERFSAQQFPDLHSELNLSSLELGDSALYFCASSVPYRDREETQYFGPGTRLLVL.

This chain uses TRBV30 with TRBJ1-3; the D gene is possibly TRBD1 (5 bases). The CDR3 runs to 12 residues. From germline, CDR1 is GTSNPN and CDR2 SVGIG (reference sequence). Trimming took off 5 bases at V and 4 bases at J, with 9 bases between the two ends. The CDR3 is CAWGAVGNTIYF. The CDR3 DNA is TGTGCCTGGGGGGCAGTCGGAAACACCATATATTTT.

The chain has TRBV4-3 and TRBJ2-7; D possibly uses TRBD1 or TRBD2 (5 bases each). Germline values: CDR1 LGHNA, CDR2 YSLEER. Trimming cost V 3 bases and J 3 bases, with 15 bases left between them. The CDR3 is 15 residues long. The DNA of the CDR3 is TGCGCCAGCAGCCATTCGGGGACCACAATCTACGAGCAGTACTTC. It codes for CASSHSGTTIYEQYF.